The 27 T cell receptor beta chains below all came from one sample that was sequenced in a study of beta chain features in type 1 diabetes. General observations from the study: Type 1 diabetes patients showed a moderate but significant shortening of TCRB CDR3s in all four CD4+ subsets.

The whole isolated RNA underwent reverse transcription, so sequencing captured expressed TCRB transcripts. Method: immunoSEQ multiplex PCR; TCRdb's copy keeps in-frame clones and lacks some. This sample carries nearly 700,000 clones, roughly 13% of them seen once, and the ten largest clones take roughly 0.022%. Their antigen targets remain unknown. The sequencing sample was made of naive CD4+ T cells from blood. Receptors were obtained from a man aged 18 to 35 with type 1 diabetes.

This chain joins TRBV6-6 and TRBJ2-1, with 10 positions matching TRBD2. The CDR3 spans 14 residues. V shed 5 bases and J 9 bases; nucleotides not matched to a gene: 7. Germline V gene lookup returns CDR1 MNHNY and CDR2 SVGAGI (reference sequence). The CDR3 is CASSKTGTSVEQFF. CDR3 DNA: TGTGCCAGCAGTAAAACCGGGACTAGCGTTGAGCAGTTCTTC.

The rearrangement uses TRBV4-1 and TRBJ1-5; D remains unclear. Germline assignment: CDR1 MGHRA and CDR2 YSYEKL. The V gene lost 2 bases and the J gene lost 5 bases, with 7 bases spanning the gap. The CDR3 has 13 amino acids. CDR3 coding DNA: TGCGCCAGCAGCCAACAAAGCGATCAGCCCCAGCATTTT. Protein: CASSQQSDQPQHF.

This clone was seen only a few times. This chain connects TRBV6-6 to TRBJ2-2, with TRBD2 as a possible D gene (5 bases). This CDR3 is 16 amino acids long. Trimming cost V 4 bases and J 3 bases, with 15 bases left between them. The germline CDR1 and CDR2 sequences are MNHNY and SVGAGI (reference sequence). CDR3 in DNA: TGTGCCAGCAGTTTACAATCCACCGGGGACACCGGGGAGCTGTTTTTT. This gives the protein CASSLQSTGDTGELFF.

This chain connects TRBV13 to TRBJ2-3; 8 positions agree with TRBD2. This CDR3 spans 14 amino acids. Germline trimming cut 3 bases from V and 1 base from J; bases unmatched to any gene: 0. Germline CDR1 and CDR2: PRHDT and FYEKMQ (reference sequence). The DNA of the CDR3 is TGTGCCAGCAGCTTGACTAGCGGCACAGATACGCAGTATTTT. This gives the protein CASSLTSGTDTQYF.

This clone was observed a few times. V gene TRBV27 combines with J gene TRBJ2-1; 11 bases match TRBD2. V shed 5 bases and J 0 bases; nucleotides not matched to a gene: 9. Germline V lookup: CDR1 MNHEY, CDR2 SMNVEV (reference sequence). This CDR3 has 18 residues. Written as DNA, the CDR3 is TGTGCCAGCAGTCGATCCGGGACTAGCGGCAACTCCTACAATGAGCAGTTCTTC. Translated, it gives CASSRSGTSGNSYNEQFF.

This chain joins TRBV6-5 and TRBJ1-2, with D perhaps TRBD1 (5 bases). The germline V gene encodes CDR1 MNHEY and CDR2 SVGAGI. Trimming shortened V by 5 bases and J by 8 bases, and 12 bases separated the two germline ends. This CDR3 is 12 amino acids long. This CDR3 is CASSPLEGGYTF. The DNA for the CDR3 is TGTGCCAGCAGTCCCCTCGAGGGGGGCTACACCTTC.

A few counts support this clone. Within the sample, other DNA sequences also encode this same CDR3. The CDR3 loop reads CASSLSDSPLHF. The DNA of the CDR3 is TGTGCCAGCAGCTTAAGCGATTCACCCCTCCACTTT. This chain connects TRBV7-9 to TRBJ1-6; D unresolved. Trimming left V 2 bases short and J 8 bases short, with 4 bases between. Germline CDR1 reads SEHNR; CDR2 reads FQNEAQ (reference sequence). This CDR3 spans 12 amino acids.

Only a few counts were recorded for this clone. The V gene is TRBV19, the J gene TRBJ1-2; D remains ambiguous. The germline gives CDR1 LNHDA, CDR2 SQIVND (reference sequence). There are 14 residues in the CDR3. The ends were cut back, 5 bases at V and 4 bases at J, with 14 bases in the middle. In DNA, the CDR3 is TGTGCCAGTAGTGTCCCGGGCCTTCCCTATGGCTACACCTTC. Translation gives CASSVPGLPYGYTF.

The J gene is TRBJ2-5, the V gene TRBV10-3, with 8 nucleotides matching TRBD1. J gave up 3 bases and V 4 bases, and 1 base lay outside the gene matches. The CDR3 spans 13 residues. Germline V gene sequence: CDR1 ENHRY, CDR2 SYGVKD. The DNA for the CDR3 is TGTGCCATCAGTGCGGGACAGGAAGAGACCCAGTACTTC. Protein product: CAISAGQEETQYF.

This clone has more than one count but fewer than ten. The rearrangement uses TRBV27 and TRBJ2-3; TRBD1 agrees at 7 bases. V lost 5 bases and J lost 4; bases outside the gene matches: 12. The CDR3 has 16 residues. In germline, CDR1 is MNHEY, CDR2 SMNVEV (reference sequence). The CDR3 loop is CASSPPAGTAADTQYF. CDR3 in DNA: TGTGCCAGCAGTCCCCCGGCCGGGACAGCGGCAGATACGCAGTATTTT.

This clone was counted only a few times. This CDR3 is also generated by other DNA sequences in the sample. The CDR3 here is CASSLGQYNEQFF. The CDR3 bases are TGCGCCAGCAGCTTGGGCCAGTACAATGAGCAGTTCTTC. V and J are TRBV5-1 and TRBJ2-1; D is uncertain. Per the germline V gene, CDR1 is SGHRS and CDR2 is YFSETQ. Trimming shortened V by 0 bases and J by 4 bases, and 5 bases separated the two germline ends. This CDR3 is built from 13 residues.

This clone was seen a handful of times. The chain couples TRBV27 to TRBJ2-5, with TRBD1 identical over 8 bases. Unmatched junction bases numbered 4, after V lost 6 bases and J lost 4 bases. There are 13 residues in the CDR3. CDR1 MNHEY and CDR2 SMNVEV come from the germline V gene (reference sequence). The CDR3 DNA reads as TGTGCCAGCAGGGACAGGGCCCCAGAGACCCAGTACTTC. Translation: CASRDRAPETQYF.

Only a few counts were recorded for this clone. The rearrangement uses TRBV4-2 and TRBJ1-1; D may be TRBD1 (5 bases). The V gene lost 0 bases and the J gene lost 11 bases, with 16 bases spanning the gap. The CDR3 is 14 amino acids. Per germline, CDR1 LGHNA and CDR2 YNFKEQ. This chain's CDR3 is CASSQEGAAGRAFF. In nucleotides, the CDR3 is TGTGCCAGCAGCCAAGAGGGTGCGGCAGGGCGGGCTTTCTTT.

V gene TRBV7-9 combines with J gene TRBJ2-1, with 14 bases that match TRBD2. This CDR3 is 16 amino acids long. The germline V gene encodes CDR1 SEHNR and CDR2 FQNEAQ (reference sequence). Trimming cost V 2 bases and J 6 bases; bases outside gene matches: 3. CDR3 nucleotides: TGTGCCAGCAGCTTACCGGGACTAGCGGGGGTCAATGAGCAGTTCTTC. It codes for CASSLPGLAGVNEQFF. The full variable domain, in which reference TRBV7-9 and TRBJ2-1 provide the parts outside the CDR3, is DTGVSQNPRHKITKRGQNVTFRCDPISEHNRLYWYRQTLGQGPEFLTYFQNEAQLEKSRLLSDRFSAERPKGSFSTLEIQRTEQGDSAMYLCASSLPGLAGVNEQFFGPGTRLTVL.

The chain links TRBV23-1 to TRBJ1-1, with no clear D. TRBV23-1 is flagged as an ORF with uncertain function. This CDR3 contains 11 residues. V was clipped by 6 bases and J by 1 base, with 3 bases between them. In DNA, the CDR3 is TGCGCCAGCAGAAGGAACACTGAAGCTTTCTTT. It specifies CASRRNTEAFF.

The gene calls are TRBV25-1 and TRBJ2-3, with D hard to call. CDR1 MGHDK and CDR2 SYGVNS come from the germline V gene. The CDR3 loop spans 16 amino acids. Trimming took off 2 bases at V and 1 base at J, with 13 bases between the two ends. The DNA for the CDR3 is TGTGCCAGCAGTGAACGATTGGGTCGGGGCACAGATACGCAGTATTTT. Its protein product is CASSERLGRGTDTQYF.

This chain uses TRBV10-3 with TRBJ1-5, with 7 bases matching TRBD1. The CDR3 has 16 amino acids. CDR1 is ENHRY, CDR2 SYGVKD, per germline. V was pared by 6 bases and J by 3 bases, with 11 bases of the junction left unmatched. The CDR3 bases are TGTGCCATCAGAGAAGGGAGGGGGCAAACCAATCAGCCCCAGCATTTT. It encodes CAIREGRGQTNQPQHF.

The gene calls are TRBV10-3 and TRBJ2-3; TRBD1 agrees at 7 bases. This CDR3 has 16 amino acids. Germline CDR1 ENHRY, CDR2 SYGVKD. V lost 0 bases, J lost 5 bases, and 8 bases stayed unmatched. CDR3 coding DNA: TGTGCCATCAGTGAGTCGGGACAGATCAGGGGAGATACGCAGTATTTT. Residues: CAISESGQIRGDTQYF.

This clone was counted a few times. The genes are TRBV11-1 and TRBJ2-3, with a tentative D call TRBD1 (6 bases). Germline V gene data show CDR1 as SGHAT and CDR2 as FQDESV (reference sequence). The CDR3 is made up of 14 amino acids. Between the trimmed V and J ends, which lost 5 bases and 3 bases, there was a span of 12 bases. The DNA for the CDR3 is TGTGCCAGCAGCCACCTGCAGGGGACAGATACGCAGTATTTT. Translation gives CASSHLQGTDTQYF.

CDR3 protein: CASSQGQGARNQPQHF. The DNA for the CDR3 is TGCGCCAGCAGCCAGGGACAGGGGGCACGCAATCAGCCCCAGCATTTT. The chain combines TRBV4-1 with TRBJ1-5; 12 bases match TRBD1. The CDR3 is 16 residues long. The V and J ends lost 3 bases and 2 bases, in that order; junction bases with no gene match: 2. Germline V gene sequence: CDR1 MGHRA, CDR2 YSYEKL.

This clone has just a few counts. The CDR3 protein is CASSHPPSGDFNQPQHF. The CDR3 DNA reads as TGTGCCAGCAGCCATCCCCCCTCAGGGGATTTCAATCAGCCCCAGCATTTT. The rearrangement uses TRBV7-9 and TRBJ1-5, with D possibly TRBD1 on 6 matching bases. Germline CDR1 and CDR2: SEHNR and FQNEAQ (reference sequence). The CDR3 totals 17 residues. The germline V and J ends were trimmed by 5 bases and 3 bases, with 20 bases remaining between them.

The rearrangement uses TRBV11-2 and TRBJ1-2; 7 bases are shared with TRBD1. The CDR3 is made up of 11 amino acids. CDR1 is SGHAT and CDR2 is FQNNGV in the germline V gene. Trimming cost V 9 bases and J 3 bases; bases outside gene matches: 1. CDR3 DNA: TGTGCCAGTACAGGGGACTATGGCTACACCTTC. Translation: CASTGDYGYTF.

The genes are TRBV28 and TRBJ2-2; no clear D. The V end lost 11 bases, the J end lost 6 bases, and 13 bases lay between the germline ends. This CDR3 region has 12 residues. In germline, CDR1 is MDHEN, CDR2 SYDVKM. CDR3 in amino acids: CAGRTRPGELFF. Here the CDR3 DNA reads TGTGCCGGACGTACCAGGCCCGGGGAGCTGTTTTTT. Filled out from reference TRBV28 and TRBJ2-2, the complete variable domain reads DVKVTQSSRYLVKRTGEKVFLECVQDMDHENMFWYRQDPGLGLRLIYFSYDVKMKEKGDIPEGYSVSREKKERFSLILESASTNQTSMYLCAGRTRPGELFFGEGSRLTVL.

This clone was picked up a small number of times. The chain carries TRBV4-1 and TRBJ1-1; TRBD1 agrees at 8 bases. The CDR3 loop spans 15 amino acids. With 3 bases clipped from V and 3 bases from J, the junction kept 6 bases outside the gene matches. From germline, CDR1 is MGHRA and CDR2 YSYEKL. CDR3 residues: CASSHVDRGDTEAFF. The CDR3 DNA reads TGCGCCAGCAGCCACGTCGACAGGGGCGACACTGAAGCTTTCTTT.

This clone was counted between two and nine times. A read error may explain this, as a much larger clone is one base away. For the CDR3, the DNA is TGTGCCAGCAGCTACCAAGAGACCCAGTACTTC. It is translated as CASSYQETQYF. The gene calls are TRBV7-6 and TRBJ2-5; D is ambiguous. CDR3 length equals 11 residues. Germline loops: CDR1 SGHVS, CDR2 FNYEAQ. Trimming removed 4 bases from V and 0 bases from J, with 0 bases in between. Full variable domain (missing parts from reference TRBV7-6 and TRBJ2-5): GAGVSQSPRYKVTKRGQDVALRCDPISGHVSLYWYRQALGQGPEFLTYFNYEAQQDKSGLPNDRFSAERPEGSISTLTIQRTEQRDSAMYRCASSYQETQYFGPGTRLLVL.

This clone has only a few counts. The chain's CDR3 is CASSLLAGITDTQYF. The CDR3 bases are TGTGCCAGCAGTCTACTAGCGGGGATCACAGATACGCAGTATTTT. V and J are TRBV27 and TRBJ2-3; 10 bases fit TRBD2. Germline-derived CDR1 and CDR2 are MNHEY and SMNVEV (reference sequence). The CDR3 is made up of 15 amino acids. V lost 5 bases, J lost 2 bases, and 4 bases stayed unmatched.

This clone was counted ten times or more. The chain uses TRBV7-9 and TRBJ2-3, with D possibly matching TRBD1 (5 bases). The CDR3 length is 14 residues. Per the germline V gene, CDR1 is SEHNR and CDR2 is FQNEAQ (reference sequence). Trimming left V 5 bases short and J 10 bases short, with 19 bases between. This CDR3 is CASSHQVVTESQYF. The DNA for the CDR3 is TGTGCCAGCAGCCACCAGGTCGTGACAGAGTCGCAGTATTTT.